The 8 T cell receptor beta chains in this list originate from one sample, sequenced in a study of blood T cell repertoires in COVID-19. The method was immunoSEQ multiplex PCR; TCRdb's version includes in-frame clones alone and lacks a portion of them. The sample yields about 150,000 clones, under 85% seen once. The sequenced sample was peripheral blood. The source is a man aged 55-75 years with COVID-19, enrolled during active disease.

The chain links TRBV16 to TRBJ1-4, with D unclear. The germline V and J ends were trimmed by 2 bases and 8 bases, with 9 bases remaining between them. CDR1 and CDR2 (germline): KGHSY, FQNENV. CDR3 size: 13 residues. The CDR3 region has the DNA TGTGCCAGCAGCCAAAACCATGGCGAAAAACTGTTTTTT. Amino acids: CASSQNHGEKLFF.

The DNA for the CDR3 is TGTGCCAGCTCACCCCTAGGGGCGGCCTACAATGAGCAGTTCTTC. It yields the protein CASSPLGAAYNEQFF. The J gene is TRBJ2-1, the V gene TRBV18; a weak D match, TRBD1 (5 bases). This CDR3 has 15 residues. Deletions cut 3 bases from V and 2 bases from J, with 11 bases between. CDR1 and CDR2 from the germline V gene are KGHSH and LQKENI.

The rearrangement uses TRBV10-2 and TRBJ2-7; the D is unclear. Trimming removed 1 base from V and 1 base from J, with 11 bases in between. The CDR3 runs to 15 residues. Germline V gene lookup returns CDR1 WSHSY and CDR2 SAAADI. In nucleotides, the CDR3 is TGCGCCAGCAGTGAGTGGCAGGTACGATCCTACGAGCAGTACTTC. It yields the protein CASSEWQVRSYEQYF.

This clone was seen only once. One junction end does not reproduce the germline sequence, and a read error may be involved. The chain carries TRBV28 and TRBJ1-2; 8 bases agree with TRBD1. Germline-derived CDR1 and CDR2 are MDHEN and SYDVKM. The CDR3 spans 16 residues. The CDR3 region is CASSKGQVRANYSYTF. DNA for the CDR3: TGTGCCAGCAGCAAGGGACAGGTTAGAGCTAACTATAGCTACACCTTC.

The rearrangement uses TRBV5-4 and TRBJ1-2; 7 bases line up with TRBD1. Germline V gives CDR1 SGHNT, CDR2 YYREEE (reference sequence). The length of the CDR3 is 14 residues. After removal of 3 bases from V and 0 bases from J, the junction contained 2 bases not matched to a gene. The chain's CDR3 is CASSWDSANYGYTF. CDR3 nucleotide sequence: TGTGCCAGCAGCTGGGACAGCGCTAACTATGGCTACACCTTC.

The rearrangement joins TRBV10-3 to TRBJ1-1; 9 nucleotides line up with TRBD1. Germline V gene data show CDR1 as ENHRY and CDR2 as SYGVKD. After removal of 3 bases from V and 4 bases from J, the junction contained 9 bases not matched to a gene. This CDR3 region has 16 residues. Here the CDR3 reads CAISDRGQGSTTEAFF. CDR3 nucleotide sequence: TGTGCCATCAGTGATAGAGGACAGGGGTCTACCACTGAAGCTTTCTTT.

V is TRBV28 and J is TRBJ2-4; the D gene is possibly TRBD2 (6 bases). Germline lookup yields CDR1 MDHEN and CDR2 SYDVKM. This CDR3 has 15 amino acids. V shed 6 bases and J shed 6 bases, with 18 bases lying between them. The CDR3 loop is CASSRLDRGINIQYF. The CDR3 DNA reads TGTGCCAGCAGCCGACTTGATCGGGGGATAAACATTCAGTACTTC.

The chain recombines TRBV11-2 with TRBJ2-7; 9 nucleotides agree with TRBD2. Unmatched junction bases numbered 6, after V lost 7 bases and J lost 5 bases. CDR3 length: 13 amino acids. Germline lookup yields CDR1 SGHAT and CDR2 FQNNGV. Written as DNA, the CDR3 is TGTGCCAGCACGTCCGGACTAGCGAACGAGCAGTACTTC. It translates to CASTSGLANEQYF.